This T cell receptor (beta chain) was observed in a study of blood T cell repertoires in COVID-19. The germline V gene has CDR1 MNHEY and CDR2 SVGEGT. This CDR3 contains 14 residues. V shed 0 bases and J shed 1 base, with 7 bases lying between them. Profiled with immunoSEQ multiplex PCR; TCRdb holds only in-frame clones, not every one. The sample has 130,000 to 150,000 clones; approximately 80% are singletons. Cohorts were based on clinical histories the participants reported. The receptor was isolated from a man aged 50-60 years who had recovered from COVID-19. The chain is built from TRBV6-2 or TRBV6-3 and TRBJ2-7; D perhaps matches TRBD2 (6 bases). The sequenced material came from PBMCs or T cells enriched from blood (not recorded which). For the CDR3, the DNA is TGTGCCAGCAGTTACTCCGGGGGATCCTACGAGCAGTACTTC. Protein product: CASSYSGGSYEQYF.